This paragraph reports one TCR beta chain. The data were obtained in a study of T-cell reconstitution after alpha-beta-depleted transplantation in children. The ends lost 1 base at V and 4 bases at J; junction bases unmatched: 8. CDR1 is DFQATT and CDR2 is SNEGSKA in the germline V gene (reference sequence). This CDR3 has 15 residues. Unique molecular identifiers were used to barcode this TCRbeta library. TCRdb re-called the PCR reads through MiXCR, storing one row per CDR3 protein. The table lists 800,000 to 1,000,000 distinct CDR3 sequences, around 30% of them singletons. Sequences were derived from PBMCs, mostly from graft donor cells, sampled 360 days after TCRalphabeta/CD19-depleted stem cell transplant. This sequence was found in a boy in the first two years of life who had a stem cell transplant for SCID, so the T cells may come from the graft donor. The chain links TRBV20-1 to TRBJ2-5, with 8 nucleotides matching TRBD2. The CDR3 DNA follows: TGCAGTGCTAGAGCTAGCGGGTTTCGAGGAGAGACCCAGTACTTC. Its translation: CSARASGFRGETQYF.